This is a list of T cell receptor beta chains from one sample in a study of cytomegalovirus exposure and HLA in healthy donors. The table came from immunoSEQ multiplex PCR; TCRdb's copy has only in-frame clones and leaves some out. The sample shows about 200,000 clones, around 88% of them seen only once. Sequenced: PBMCs. The origin of the receptors is a woman in her thirties in good health and CMV-seronegative. Each CDR3 is given with its conserved first and last residue.

CDR3 protein: CASRRPGVSYEQYF
V gene: TRBV6-5
J gene: TRBJ2-7

CDR3 protein: CASSPGLAAYNEQFF
V gene: TRBV18
J gene: TRBJ2-1

CDR3 protein: CASSSDIGETQYF
V gene: TRBV2
J gene: TRBJ2-5

CDR3 protein: CASSFLAGGWTGELFF
V gene: TRBV13
J gene: TRBJ2-2

CDR3 protein: CASSQAIRKVKGADTQYF
V gene: TRBV4-1
J gene: TRBJ2-3

CDR3 protein: CASSGDRVSPQHF
V gene: TRBV2
J gene: TRBJ1-5

CDR3 protein: CASSRQGAGGELFF
V gene: TRBV28
J gene: TRBJ2-2

CDR3 protein: CASSLQGASNQPQHF
V gene: TRBV6-1
J gene: TRBJ1-5

CDR3 protein: CSVVRTGNEQFF
V gene: TRBV29-1
J gene: TRBJ2-1

CDR3 protein: CASSPGQLSYEQYF
V gene: TRBV28
J gene: TRBJ2-7

CDR3 protein: CASSLVSGTRYGYTF
V gene: TRBV11-2
J gene: TRBJ1-2

CDR3 protein: CASSLELAEETQYF
V gene: TRBV5-1
J gene: TRBJ2-5

CDR3 protein: CATSAGTAYEQYF
V gene: TRBV15
J gene: TRBJ2-7

CDR3 protein: CASSPTGGYTEAFF
V gene: TRBV5-6
J gene: TRBJ1-1

CDR3 protein: CASSPGTSFYEQYF
V gene: TRBV18
J gene: TRBJ2-7

CDR3 protein: CASSPRVSYNEQFF
V gene: TRBV7-2
J gene: TRBJ2-1

CDR3 protein: CASSFSGTIVGEQFF
V gene: TRBV5-1
J gene: TRBJ2-1

CDR3 protein: CASSPGGGISEQYF
V gene: TRBV7-9
J gene: TRBJ2-7

CDR3 protein: CASSSMNYYGYTF
V gene: TRBV28
J gene: TRBJ1-2

CDR3 protein: CASSPRRGGQETQYF
V gene: TRBV5-1
J gene: TRBJ2-5

CDR3 protein: CAISEVQLVETQYF
V gene: TRBV10-3
J gene: TRBJ2-5

CDR3 protein: CASSLGRQETQYF
V gene: TRBV7-8
J gene: TRBJ2-5

CDR3 protein: CASRGFNPGQLKEKLFF
V gene: TRBV10-1
J gene: TRBJ1-4

CDR3 protein: CASSRRAGTSGGSSYNEQFF
V gene: TRBV5-1
J gene: TRBJ2-1

CDR3 protein: CASSLDGGGRMDEQFF
V gene: TRBV7-9
J gene: TRBJ2-1

CDR3 protein: CASSWGGRDTGELFF
V gene: TRBV5-6
J gene: TRBJ2-2

CDR3 protein: CSASLYEQFF
V gene: TRBV20-1
J gene: TRBJ2-1

CDR3 protein: CASSALAGVADTQYF
V gene: TRBV9
J gene: TRBJ2-3

CDR3 protein: CASDRDTSYEQYF
V gene: TRBV5-1
J gene: TRBJ2-7

CDR3 protein: CASSLRRGSGRDTDTQYF
V gene: TRBV9
J gene: TRBJ2-3

CDR3 protein: CASSTRGRSGGEAGPDTQYF
V gene: TRBV9
J gene: TRBJ2-3

CDR3 protein: CSATPGYEQYF
V gene: TRBV20-1
J gene: TRBJ2-7

CDR3 protein: CASRTAVYEQYF
V gene: TRBV28
J gene: TRBJ2-7

CDR3 protein: CASSLEASGGQTQYF
V gene: TRBV5-1
J gene: TRBJ2-5

CDR3 protein: CASSPRTAGDYGYTF
V gene: TRBV18
J gene: TRBJ1-2

CDR3 protein: CASSFPGQGSNEQFF
V gene: TRBV28
J gene: TRBJ2-1

CDR3 protein: CASRALAGGPTGELFF
V gene: TRBV19
J gene: TRBJ2-2

CDR3 protein: CASSYRTGRETQYF
V gene: TRBV6-5
J gene: TRBJ2-5

CDR3 protein: CASSSPTEGPQVNEQFF
V gene: TRBV28
J gene: TRBJ2-1

CDR3 protein: CASSEGTVYGYTF
V gene: TRBV6-5
J gene: TRBJ1-2

CDR3 protein: CASSESGTGNQPQHF
V gene: TRBV25-1
J gene: TRBJ1-5

CDR3 protein: CASSGGTSGNTGELFF
V gene: TRBV9
J gene: TRBJ2-2

CDR3 protein: CASSATSGPIGTQYF
V gene: TRBV6-1
J gene: TRBJ2-5

CDR3 protein: CASSVGGDTEAFF
V gene: TRBV9
J gene: TRBJ1-1

CDR3 protein: CASTPTIFGGETQYF
V gene: TRBV27
J gene: TRBJ2-5

CDR3 protein: CASSFSRQPQHF
V gene: TRBV28
J gene: TRBJ1-5

CDR3 protein: CASSLTEYNEQFF
V gene: TRBV5-1
J gene: TRBJ2-1

CDR3 protein: CASSSPAGVGDGYTF
V gene: TRBV28
J gene: TRBJ1-2

CDR3 protein: CASKETGSTGELFF
V gene: TRBV5-1
J gene: TRBJ2-2

CDR3 protein: CAWSVVTAYEQYF
V gene: TRBV30
J gene: TRBJ2-7

CDR3 protein: CASHTTGTGGAGELFF
V gene: TRBV19
J gene: TRBJ2-2

CDR3 protein: CASRNGPGDHEQYF
V gene: TRBV6-1
J gene: TRBJ2-7

CDR3 protein: CACWRAENGELFF
V gene: TRBV6-5
J gene: TRBJ2-2

CDR3 protein: CASSLAQGNTGELFF
V gene: TRBV5-1
J gene: TRBJ2-2

CDR3 protein: CASSLNREQMNTEAFF
V gene: TRBV7-3
J gene: TRBJ1-1